The 19 T cell receptor beta chains given below trace back to one sample, sequenced in a study of cytomegalovirus exposure and HLA in healthy donors. The assay was immunoSEQ multiplex PCR, and TCRdb's table has in-frame clones only and misses some. The data contain 120,000 or so clones, approximately 89% of them singletons. The sequenced sample was PBMCs. Receptors were obtained from a woman under 30 in good health and CMV-seronegative.

The J gene is TRBJ2-7, the V gene TRBV27; TRBD1 aligns across 7 bases. J gave up 4 bases and V 4 bases, and 7 bases lay outside the gene matches. The CDR3 runs to 14 residues. Germline V gene data show CDR1 as MNHEY and CDR2 as SMNVEV (reference sequence). The CDR3 sequence: CASSSPGQAYEQYF. For the CDR3, the DNA is TGTGCCAGCAGTTCCCCCGGACAGGCGTACGAGCAGTACTTC.

The chain uses TRBV4-1 and TRBJ1-3; no clear D gene. This CDR3 contains 14 residues. V shed 4 bases and J shed 0 bases, with 7 bases lying between them. The germline CDR1 and CDR2 sequences are MGHRA and YSYEKL. The CDR3 DNA reads TGCGCCAGCAGCCGAGGGAGCTCTGGAAACACCATATATTTT. It encodes CASSRGSSGNTIYF.

The chain recombines TRBV27 with TRBJ2-7; 7 bases match TRBD2. Germline V CDR1 and CDR2: MNHEY, SMNVEV (reference sequence). The junction had 10 bases not matched to a gene; V was cut back by 2 bases and J by 6 bases. The length of the CDR3 is 15 residues. CDR3 sequence: CASSLNPTSPGEQYF. The CDR3 nucleotides read TGTGCCAGCAGTTTAAACCCGACTAGCCCGGGCGAGCAGTACTTC.

The V gene is TRBV30, the J gene TRBJ2-4; 8 positions match TRBD1. Per the germline V gene, CDR1 is GTSNPN and CDR2 is SVGIG (reference sequence). CDR3 length equals 15 residues. Unmatched junction bases numbered 4, after V lost 3 bases and J lost 0 bases. The CDR3 spells CAWRGQVLAKNIQYF. CDR3 nucleotide sequence: TGTGCCTGGAGGGGACAGGTCCTAGCCAAAAACATTCAGTACTTC.

This clone was seen a few times. The chain is built from TRBV6-6 and TRBJ1-2; the D is unclear. The germline CDR1 and CDR2 sequences are MNHNY and SVGAGI (reference sequence). The CDR3 runs 9 residues. Trimming cost V 8 bases and J 7 bases, with 5 bases left between them. The CDR3 region has the DNA TGTGCCAGCGGGCCTGGCTACACCTTC. Protein sequence: CASGPGYTF.

The rearrangement links TRBV7-9 to TRBJ2-1, with TRBD1 identical over 11 bases. Per the germline V gene, CDR1 is SEHNR and CDR2 is FQNEAQ (reference sequence). After removal of 3 bases from V and 8 bases from J, the junction contained 6 bases not matched to a gene. The CDR3 length is 15 residues. CDR3 region: CASSFRTGGLDEQFF. The CDR3 bases are TGTGCCAGCAGCTTCCGGACAGGGGGCTTGGATGAGCAGTTCTTC.

The rearrangement joins TRBV7-2 to TRBJ2-4; D possibly corresponds to TRBD1 (5 bases). V lost 4 bases and J lost 6, with 10 bases in between. In germline, CDR1 is SGHTA, CDR2 FQGNSA. This CDR3 comprises 13 residues. In DNA form, the CDR3 reads TGTGCCAGCAGCTCCCAGGGAAGAAACATTCAGTACTTC. Translation gives CASSSQGRNIQYF.

The V gene is TRBV7-9, the J gene TRBJ2-5; D perhaps matches TRBD1 (6 bases). CDR3 length equals 15 residues. The V gene's germline CDR1 is SEHNR and CDR2 FQNEAQ (reference sequence). V lost 4 bases to trimming and J lost 2 bases, with 14 bases between them. DNA of the CDR3: TGTGCCAGCAGCTACTTCCAGAGGGGGCAAGAGACCCAGTACTTC. The encoded protein is CASSYFQRGQETQYF.

The chain joins TRBV25-1 to TRBJ1-4, with D hard to call. Germline loops: CDR1 MGHDK, CDR2 SYGVNS. V lost 4 bases and J 10 bases, leaving 16 bases between the germline ends. CDR3 length: 14 amino acids. CDR3 in amino acids: CASSGPSEVGKLFF. CDR3 coding DNA: TGTGCCAGCAGTGGGCCGTCGGAGGTGGGAAAACTGTTTTTT.

The chain uses TRBV19 and TRBJ1-2; D perhaps matches TRBD1 (5 bases). V lost 9 bases and J lost 7, with 21 bases in between. The germline gives CDR1 LNHDA, CDR2 SQIVND (reference sequence). The CDR3 spans 14 residues. The chain's CDR3 is CASQVAVGLGGYTF. The DNA for the CDR3 is TGTGCCAGCCAGGTCGCAGTGGGGCTGGGTGGCTACACCTTC.

V is TRBV27 and J is TRBJ1-3; 10 nucleotides agree with TRBD1. Germline lookup yields CDR1 MNHEY and CDR2 SMNVEV (reference sequence). This CDR3 comprises 21 residues. V shed 3 bases and J 4 bases; nucleotides not matched to a gene: 21. As DNA, the CDR3 is TGTGCCAGCAGTTTTTCCGAGGCGAGTTCAGAAGACAGGGGGCTCGGAAACACCATATATTTT. It translates to CASSFSEASSEDRGLGNTIYF.

The chain has TRBV4-3 and TRBJ2-3, with 7 bases matching TRBD1. The CDR3 is 13 amino acids. V lost 9 bases and J lost 2; bases outside the gene matches: 5. Germline CDR1 is LGHNA and CDR2 is YSLEER. In DNA, the CDR3 is TGCGCCAGTGGGGGACAGACCACAGATACGCAGTATTTT. Protein product: CASGGQTTDTQYF.

V gene TRBV4-1 combines with J gene TRBJ2-2, with D possibly matching TRBD1 (6 bases). CDR1 and CDR2 (germline): MGHRA, YSYEKL. V shed 4 bases and J shed 0 bases, with 12 bases lying between them. The CDR3 totals 16 residues. CDR3 DNA sequence: TGCGCCAGCAGCCTTTCCGGGACACCGAACACCGGGGAGCTGTTTTTT. It encodes CASSLSGTPNTGELFF.

Here the CDR3 reads CASSFGQDPGGYTF. The CDR3, as DNA: TGTGCCAGCAGTTTCGGTCAGGACCCGGGAGGCTACACCTTC. This chain uses TRBV28 with TRBJ1-2; D gene ambiguous. V was clipped by 3 bases and J by 8 bases, with 16 bases between them. CDR1 and CDR2 (germline): MDHEN, SYDVKM. This CDR3 comprises 14 residues.

The chain couples TRBV19 to TRBJ2-2; 10 bases align to TRBD1. Germline V CDR1 and CDR2: LNHDA, SQIVND (reference sequence). The junction had 14 bases not matched to a gene; V was cut back by 3 bases and J by 4 bases. The CDR3 loop spans 19 amino acids. CDR3 in DNA: TGTGCCAGTAGTATTGACAGGGGGCGACTTACCGGCAGCACCGGGGAGCTGTTTTTT. This encodes CASSIDRGRLTGSTGELFF.

This chain connects TRBV4-2 to TRBJ1-5, with 9 bases fitting TRBD1. The CDR3 extends over 16 amino acids. V dropped 2 bases and J dropped 3; count of bases not matched to a gene: 5. Germline values: CDR1 LGHNA, CDR2 YNFKEQ. The DNA for the CDR3 is TGTGCCAGCAGCCAAATAACAGGGGGCTACAATCAGCCCCAGCATTTT. Residues: CASSQITGGYNQPQHF.

The rearrangement uses TRBV9 and TRBJ1-4; D remains ambiguous. Germline-derived CDR1 and CDR2 are SGDLS and YYNGEE. Trimming took off 0 bases at V and 3 bases at J, with 15 bases between the two ends. This CDR3 contains 17 residues. The CDR3 DNA reads as TGTGCCAGCAGCGTAGGAATAGGGCGGGCCTCTAATGAAAAACTGTTTTTT. Its translation: CASSVGIGRASNEKLFF.

This rearrangement joins TRBV11-2 to TRBJ2-7; 8 bases are a match to TRBD2. CDR1 is SGHAT, CDR2 FQNNGV, per germline. The length of the CDR3 is 15 residues. Trimming removed 5 bases from V and 6 bases from J; junction bases left unmatched: 12. The chain's CDR3 is CASSPTGGGRREQYF. The CDR3 DNA follows: TGTGCCAGCAGCCCTACTGGTGGCGGGAGGCGCGAGCAGTACTTC.

This CDR3 is CASSQDTGEQYF. CDR3 nucleotides: TGCGCCAGCAGCCAAGATACGGGCGAGCAGTACTTC. J is TRBJ2-7 and V is TRBV4-1; D is unclear. Germline-derived CDR1 and CDR2 are MGHRA and YSYEKL. V lost 0 bases and J 6 bases, leaving 6 bases between the germline ends. This CDR3 contains 12 residues.